This entry describes one TCR beta chain. The data were obtained in a study of blood T cell repertoires in COVID-19. Whole-study context: The samples span acute and convalescent COVID-19 from the United States, Italy and Spain.

Per the original methods: Estimated nucleated cell counts came from reference gene primer amplification. The protocol was immunoSEQ multiplex PCR, while the TCRdb copy is restricted to in-frame clones and leaves out a portion. V, J and clone size are those of that table, while D and trimming were read from the DNA. Of 280,000 or so clones listed, 85% to 90% are singletons. Germline CDR1 MGHRA, CDR2 YSYEKL. The V and J ends lost 10 bases and 2 bases respectively, with 21 bases between them. CDR3 length equals 17 residues. This chain connects TRBV4-1 to TRBJ2-6, with D maybe TRBD2 (6 bases). The sequence was obtained from a human donor in a cohort sampled during active COVID-19. The sample consisted of peripheral blood. The CDR3 DNA reads as TGCGCCACCTCACCACGGGGGAATGGAGCTGGGGCCAACGTCCTGACTTTC. Translating it yields CATSPRGNGAGANVLTF.